This is a list of T cell receptor beta chains from one sample in a study of shared clonotypes between healthy human individuals. Using immunoSEQ multiplex PCR, the repertoire was profiled, and TCRdb retains in-frame clones only, with some absent. The repertoire holds roughly 2,300,000 clones, with under 95% as singletons. Sequencing used naive CD4+ T cells from PBMCs. These receptors all come from a man aged 18 to 29 in good health. Some clones in this sample may be carry-over from other donors' samples. Both conserved end residues are part of each CDR3. A D gene is named only where the DNA matches it firmly. Expanded clones are given a class, and other clones once, few, many or no size at all.

clone size: -
D gene: -
V gene: TRBV28
J gene: TRBJ2-7
CDR3 protein: CASSLGRAYEQYF
CDR3 DNA: TGTGCCAGCAGTTTGGGGCGGGCCTACGAGCAGTACTTC

clone size: -
D gene: -
V gene: TRBV7-9
J gene: TRBJ1-1
CDR3 protein: CASSKIRGTREVTEAFF
CDR3 DNA: TGTGCCAGCAGCAAGATCCGGGGCACGAGAGAGGTCACTGAAGCTTTCTTT

clone size: -
D gene: -
V gene: TRBV11-1
J gene: TRBJ2-5
CDR3 protein: CASSLPGGADQYF
CDR3 DNA: TGTGCCAGCAGCTTACCCGGTGGAGCCGACCAGTACTTC

clone size: -
D gene: TRBD1
V gene: TRBV4-3
J gene: TRBJ1-5
CDR3 protein: CASSQEGQGRQPQHF
CDR3 DNA: TGCGCCAGCAGCCAAGAGGGACAGGGGCGGCAGCCCCAGCATTTT

clone size: -
D gene: -
V gene: TRBV2
J gene: TRBJ2-3
CDR3 protein: CASSEALLSGQKYF
CDR3 DNA: TGTGCCAGCAGTGAAGCGCTTCTTTCGGGGCAGAAGTATTTT

clone size: -
D gene: -
V gene: TRBV11-3
J gene: TRBJ1-1
CDR3 protein: CASQLNGGEAFF
CDR3 DNA: TGTGCCAGCCAACTCAACGGGGGCGAGGCTTTCTTT

clone size: -
D gene: -
V gene: TRBV7-9
J gene: TRBJ1-5
CDR3 protein: CASSLWARGVSQPQHF
CDR3 DNA: TGTGCCAGCAGCCTGTGGGCCAGGGGAGTAAGTCAGCCCCAGCATTTT

clone size: -
D gene: -
V gene: TRBV2
J gene: TRBJ2-7
CDR3 protein: CASSDWALYEQYF
CDR3 DNA: TGTGCCAGCAGTGATTGGGCCCTCTACGAGCAGTACTTC

clone size: -
D gene: -
V gene: TRBV7-6
J gene: TRBJ2-5
CDR3 protein: CASSLYSRQETQYF
CDR3 DNA: TGTGCCAGCAGCTTATATTCGCGGCAAGAGACCCAGTACTTC

clone size: once
D gene: TRBD2
V gene: TRBV7-2
J gene: TRBJ2-1
CDR3 protein: CASSLAAGTSGLSSYNEQFF
CDR3 DNA: TGTGCCAGCAGCTTAGCGGCCGGGACTAGCGGCCTTTCATCCTACAATGAGCAGTTCTTC

clone size: -
D gene: -
V gene: TRBV6-1
J gene: TRBJ1-3
CDR3 protein: CASSASSGNTIYF
CDR3 DNA: TGTGCCAGCAGTGCTAGTTCTGGAAACACCATATATTTT

clone size: -
D gene: -
V gene: TRBV9
J gene: TRBJ2-2
CDR3 protein: CASSGLRTNTGELFF
CDR3 DNA: TGTGCCAGCAGCGGACTCCGGACGAACACCGGGGAGCTGTTTTTT

clone size: -
D gene: TRBD2
V gene: TRBV14
J gene: TRBJ2-7
CDR3 protein: CASSQGSWREGLRQYF
CDR3 DNA: TGTGCCAGCAGCCAGGGATCTTGGCGGGAGGGCCTTCGGCAGTACTTC

clone size: -
D gene: -
V gene: TRBV27
J gene: TRBJ1-4
CDR3 protein: CASLESEKLFF
CDR3 DNA: TGTGCCAGCTTGGAGAGCGAAAAACTGTTTTTT

clone size: -
D gene: -
V gene: TRBV7-2
J gene: TRBJ1-1
CDR3 protein: CASRPVRRLTEAFF
CDR3 DNA: TGTGCCAGCAGACCCGTCAGGAGGTTGACTGAAGCTTTCTTT

clone size: -
D gene: -
V gene: TRBV7-6
J gene: TRBJ2-2
CDR3 protein: CASSLTRPGTGELFF
CDR3 DNA: TGTGCCAGCAGCTTAACCCGGCCGGGCACCGGGGAGCTGTTTTTT

clone size: -
D gene: -
V gene: TRBV28
J gene: TRBJ1-2
CDR3 protein: CASSLSSYGYTF
CDR3 DNA: TGTGCCAGCAGTTTATCCAGCTATGGCTACACCTTC

clone size: -
D gene: TRBD2
V gene: TRBV19
J gene: TRBJ2-7
CDR3 protein: CASSMILAGTYEQYF
CDR3 DNA: TGTGCCAGTAGTATGATCCTAGCGGGTACCTACGAGCAGTACTTC

clone size: -
D gene: -
V gene: TRBV28
J gene: TRBJ1-5
CDR3 protein: CASSLSSGSNQPQHF
CDR3 DNA: TGTGCCAGCAGTCTAAGCTCGGGTAGCAATCAGCCCCAGCATTTT

clone size: -
D gene: -
V gene: TRBV7-9
J gene: TRBJ2-7
CDR3 protein: CASGARAPEQYF
CDR3 DNA: TGTGCCAGCGGGGCCAGGGCTCCCGAGCAGTACTTC

clone size: -
D gene: -
V gene: TRBV18
J gene: TRBJ2-5
CDR3 protein: CASSPPGLGQETQYF
CDR3 DNA: TGTGCCAGCTCACCTCCGGGGTTGGGACAAGAGACCCAGTACTTC

clone size: -
D gene: TRBD2
V gene: TRBV28
J gene: TRBJ2-7
CDR3 protein: CASSYRLAGAAEQYF
CDR3 DNA: TGTGCCAGCAGCTACCGACTAGCGGGAGCCGCCGAGCAGTACTTC

clone size: -
D gene: -
V gene: TRBV27
J gene: TRBJ2-2
CDR3 protein: CASKHLGSNTGELFF
CDR3 DNA: TGTGCCAGTAAGCATTTAGGGTCGAACACCGGGGAGCTGTTTTTT